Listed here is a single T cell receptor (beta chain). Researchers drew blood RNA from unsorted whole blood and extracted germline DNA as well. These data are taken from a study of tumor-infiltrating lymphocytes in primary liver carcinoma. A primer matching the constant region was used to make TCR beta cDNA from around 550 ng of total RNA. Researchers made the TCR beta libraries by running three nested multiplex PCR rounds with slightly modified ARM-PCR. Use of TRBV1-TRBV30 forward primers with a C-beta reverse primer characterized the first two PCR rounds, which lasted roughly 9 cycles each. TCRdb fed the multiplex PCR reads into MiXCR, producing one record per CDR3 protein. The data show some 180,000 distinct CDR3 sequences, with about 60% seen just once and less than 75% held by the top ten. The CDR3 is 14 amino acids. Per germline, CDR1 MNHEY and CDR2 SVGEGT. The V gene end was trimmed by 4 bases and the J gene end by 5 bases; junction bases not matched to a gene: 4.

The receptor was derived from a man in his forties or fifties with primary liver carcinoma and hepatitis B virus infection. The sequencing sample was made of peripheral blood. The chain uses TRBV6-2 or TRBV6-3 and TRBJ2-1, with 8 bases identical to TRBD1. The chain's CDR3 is CASSFGQGDNEQFF. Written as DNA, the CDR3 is TGTGCCAGCAGTTTCGGACAGGGAGACAATGAGCAGTTCTTC.